This TCR beta chain was profiled in a study of blood T cell repertoires in COVID-19. Overall study: There were acute and convalescent COVID-19 samples, and they came from the United States, Italy and Spain. Sample material is recorded as cDNA or gDNA derived from T cells, B-cell-depleted T cells, or PBMCs.

CDR3 length: 14 residues. Germline CDR1 reads SSHAT; CDR2 reads FNYEAQ (reference sequence). Generated by immunoSEQ multiplex PCR, the TCRdb table keeps only in-frame clones and is missing some. The sample holds approximately 200,000 clones, about 88% seen once. Concerning this clone: One junction end does not reproduce the germline sequence, and a read error may be involved.

This receptor was obtained from a woman under 40 with active or convalescent COVID-19. The sequenced material came from peripheral blood. This chain joins TRBV7-7 and TRBJ1-5, with D unclear. CDR3 coding DNA: TGTGCTAGCAGCTCCCGATGGGCAGGACAGCCCCAGCATTTT. It codes for CASSSRWAGQPQHF.